One TCR beta chain is described in this entry. Its antigen is not known. A 5'RACE template switching approach incorporating UMIs was used to make TCR beta cDNA. TCRdb re-called the 5' RACE reads; every CDR3 protein appears as one record, without DNA. The sample's table shows 400,000 to 450,000 distinct CDR3 sequences. The source of the sample is a study of T cells expressing NK-cell markers. Overall study: Serological testing identified most of the eight sequenced donors as HCMV-seropositive and one as seronegative.

Study-wide results and caveats: HCMV specificity of the expanded NKG2C+ T cell clones stayed unclear. In about six donors, dominant NKG2C+ clonotypes were roughly 1.0-7.5% of CD8+ T cells.

This CDR3 has 15 amino acids. The germline gives CDR1 MDHEN, CDR2 SYDVKM. The sequencing sample was made of blood T cells: a sorted CD56 or NKG2C T cell subset, CD4+ or CD8+ T cells, or bulk PBMC T cells (not recorded which). This rearrangement joins TRBV28 to TRBJ2-3; TCRdb outputs TRBD1, but without DNA this stays unchecked. The TCR was taken from a woman between 18 and 69 years old in good health. The CDR3 loop is CASSLRGVSTDTQYF. Supplemented by reference TRBV28 and TRBJ2-3, the full variable domain reads DVKVTQSSRYLVKRTGEKVFLECVQDMDHENMFWYRQDPGLGLRLIYFSYDVKMKEKGDIPEGYSVSREKKERFSLILESASTNQTSMYLCASSLRGVSTDTQYFGPGTRLTVL.